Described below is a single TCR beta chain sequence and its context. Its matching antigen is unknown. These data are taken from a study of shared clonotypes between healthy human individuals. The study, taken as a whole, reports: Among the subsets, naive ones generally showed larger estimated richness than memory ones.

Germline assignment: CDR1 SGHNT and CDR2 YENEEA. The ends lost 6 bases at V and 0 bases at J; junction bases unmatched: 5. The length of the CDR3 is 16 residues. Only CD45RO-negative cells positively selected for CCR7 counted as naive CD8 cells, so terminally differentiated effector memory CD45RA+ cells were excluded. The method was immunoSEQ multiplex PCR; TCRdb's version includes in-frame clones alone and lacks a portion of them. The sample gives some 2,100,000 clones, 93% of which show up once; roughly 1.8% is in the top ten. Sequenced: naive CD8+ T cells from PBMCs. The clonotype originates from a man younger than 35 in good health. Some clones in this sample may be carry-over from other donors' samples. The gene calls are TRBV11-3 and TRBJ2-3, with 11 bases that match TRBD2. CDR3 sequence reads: CASSSRTSGSTDTQYF. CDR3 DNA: TGTGCCAGCAGTTCTAGGACTAGCGGGAGCACAGATACGCAGTATTTT.